The 20 T cell receptor beta chains below were found in one sample sequenced in a study of vaccination and CD4 T cells after COVID-19. The antigens for these receptors are not known. Sequence data for DNA of cultured CD4+ T cells were generated by the Oncomine TCR Beta short-read assay. TCRdb itself ran the PCR reads through MiXCR, one entry per CDR3 protein. The sample consists of some 20,000 distinct CDR3 sequences, 67% of them appearing once. Treatment specified: roughly ten-day PBMC culture with coronavirus spike peptide pools or control peptides (ViraFEST assay). Specimen: CD4+ T cells from blood, cultured in vitro. All receptors come from a human donor who had recovered from COVID-19.

This CDR3 reads CASRTGTSGTDTQYF. The CDR3 DNA follows: TGTGCCAGCAGGACAGGGACTAGCGGTACAGATACGCAGTATTTT. The rearrangement joins TRBV6-1 to TRBJ2-3, with 11 positions matching TRBD2. V lost 6 bases and J lost 3; bases outside the gene matches: 5. Looked up from germline, CDR1 is MNHNS and CDR2 is SASEGT. CDR3 size: 15 residues.

This clonotype has only a few counts. The rearrangement uses TRBV7-7 and TRBJ2-5; TRBD2 aligns across 9 bases. The germline V gene encodes CDR1 SSHAT and CDR2 FNYEAQ (reference sequence). V was clipped by 3 bases and J by 3 bases; unmatched bases: 11. The CDR3 spans 17 residues. CDR3 DNA sequence: TGTGCCAGCAGCTTGGCTAGCGGGATCACCTCTAAAGAGACCCAGTACTTC. Amino acids: CASSLASGITSKETQYF.

This clonotype was counted a single time. The chain employs TRBV15 and TRBJ1-2; perhaps TRBD1 as D (6 bases). With 4 bases removed from V and 4 bases from J, the gap between germline ends came to 25 bases. The length of the CDR3 is 18 residues. Germline CDR1 is LNHNV and CDR2 is YYDKDF (reference sequence). The CDR3 region is CATSTGILGGSRGYGYTF. As DNA, the CDR3 is TGTGCCACCAGCACGGGCATCCTAGGGGGTAGTAGGGGCTATGGCTACACCTTC.

This clonotype was recorded a few times. V gene TRBV7-3 combines with J gene TRBJ1-1; D is unclear. Germline V gives CDR1 SGHTA, CDR2 FQGTGA. V was pared by 9 bases and J by 1 base, with 12 bases between. The CDR3 has 13 amino acids. CDR3 protein: CASALQKNTEAFF. The CDR3 DNA follows: TGTGCCAGTGCCTTACAGAAGAACACTGAAGCTTTCTTT.

V is TRBV24-1 and J is TRBJ2-2; TRBD1 matches 8 bases. The J segment lost 0 bases and the V segment lost 9 bases, leaving 5 bases of the junction unmatched. Germline CDR1 KGHDR, CDR2 SFDVKD. CDR3 size: 15 residues. The CDR3 is CATSGGAPNTGELFF. The CDR3, as DNA: TGTGCCACCTCAGGGGGCGCCCCGAACACCGGGGAGCTGTTTTTT.

The V gene is TRBV6-2 or TRBV6-3, the J gene TRBJ2-5, with no clear D. The V and J ends lost 2 bases and 5 bases respectively, with 3 bases between them. The germline V gene encodes CDR1 MNHEY and CDR2 SVGEGT. The CDR3 consists of 11 residues. CDR3 sequence: CASSYPETQYF. The CDR3 DNA sequence: TGTGCCAGCAGTTACCCGGAGACCCAGTACTTC.

The chain employs TRBV19 and TRBJ1-5; TRBD1 aligns across 7 bases. This CDR3 contains 15 residues. V lost 8 bases, J lost 1 base, and 8 bases stayed unmatched. Germline V gene sequence: CDR1 LNHDA, CDR2 SQIVND (reference sequence). In nucleotides, the CDR3 is TGTGCCAGTTCCAGGGGGACTTTGAGCAATCAGCCCCAGCATTTT. Its translation: CASSRGTLSNQPQHF.

V usage is TRBV20-1 and J usage is TRBJ1-4; perhaps TRBD1 as D (6 bases). CDR3 size: 13 residues. CDR1 is DFQATT and CDR2 is SNEGSKA in the germline V gene (reference sequence). V was cut by 4 bases and J by 6 bases, with 12 bases left in between. CDR3 in amino acids: CSATRGVDEKLFF. CDR3 in DNA: TGCAGTGCTACCAGGGGCGTGGATGAAAAACTGTTTTTT.

The rearrangement joins TRBV2 to TRBJ2-3; 11 bases map to TRBD1. The V and J ends lost 8 bases and 0 bases, in that order; junction bases with no gene match: 1. Germline CDR1 and CDR2: SNHLY and FYNNEI. There are 14 residues in the CDR3. The CDR3 nucleotides read TGTGCCAGCGGACAGGGGGCGAGCACAGATACGCAGTATTTT. It yields the protein CASGQGASTDTQYF.

The chain joins TRBV7-7 to TRBJ2-5, with 7 bases fitting TRBD2. J gave up 5 bases and V 5 bases, and 11 bases lay outside the gene matches. The germline V gene encodes CDR1 SSHAT and CDR2 FNYEAQ (reference sequence). The length of the CDR3 is 15 residues. CDR3 sequence: CASSPLRERAETQYF. The CDR3 DNA is TGTGCCAGCAGCCCCCTGCGGGAGAGAGCGGAGACCCAGTACTTC.

The J gene is TRBJ2-5, the V gene TRBV11-2, with D hard to call. The CDR3 extends over 13 amino acids. V lost 5 bases and J 4 bases, leaving 11 bases between the germline ends. The V gene's germline CDR1 is SGHAT and CDR2 FQNNGV. The CDR3 DNA reads as TGTGCCAGCAGCCCCGTCTTTCCAGAGACCCAGTACTTC. It translates to CASSPVFPETQYF.

V usage is TRBV7-2 and J usage is TRBJ1-1; D call uncertain. There are 14 residues in the CDR3. V was shortened by 2 bases and J by 0 bases, with 7 bases between the two germline ends. Germline loops: CDR1 SGHTA, CDR2 FQGNSA. The CDR3 region is CASSLTVMNTEAFF. The CDR3, as DNA: TGTGCCAGCAGCTTAACAGTAATGAACACTGAAGCTTTCTTT.

V and J are TRBV7-3 and TRBJ2-5; possible D gene TRBD1, 6 bases. In germline, CDR1 is SGHTA, CDR2 FQGTGA. The CDR3 is 12 residues long. With 3 bases removed from V and 10 bases from J, the gap between germline ends came to 12 bases. CDR3 loop: CASSFGPGDQYF. The CDR3 nucleotides are TGTGCCAGCAGCTTTGGACCAGGGGACCAGTACTTC.

The chain has TRBV7-9 and TRBJ1-4; perhaps TRBD1 as D (6 bases). Trimming left V 1 base short and J 8 bases short, with 8 bases between. The CDR3 has 13 amino acids. Germline V gives CDR1 SEHNR, CDR2 FQNEAQ (reference sequence). The CDR3 spells CASSLGGREKLFF. Here the CDR3 DNA reads TGTGCCAGCAGCTTAGGGGGGCGCGAAAAACTGTTTTTT.

This chain uses TRBV19 with TRBJ1-5; TRBD1 is a possible D gene (5 bases). Germline V gene data show CDR1 as LNHDA and CDR2 as SQIVND (reference sequence). The CDR3 loop spans 16 amino acids. Trimming cost V 8 bases and J 0 bases, with 17 bases left between them. In DNA form, the CDR3 reads TGTGCCAGTTGGGCATCCAGGGAGGGTAGCAATCAGCCCCAGCATTTT. Translating gives CASWASREGSNQPQHF.

This clonotype was counted only a few times. J is TRBJ1-5 and V is TRBV15, with unresolved D. The CDR3 runs to 16 residues. Per germline, CDR1 LNHNV and CDR2 YYDKDF (reference sequence). V was pared by 2 bases and J by 2 bases, with 13 bases between. The CDR3: CATSRPASGGNQPQHF. Written as DNA, the CDR3 is TGTGCCACCAGCAGACCAGCGTCTGGGGGCAATCAGCCCCAGCATTTT.

In its sample, this clonotype was seen a few times. This rearrangement joins TRBV27 to TRBJ1-1, with D possibly TRBD1 on 5 matching bases. Between the trimmed V and J ends, which lost 9 bases and 1 base, there was a span of 12 bases. This CDR3 spans 13 amino acids. CDR1 and CDR2 (germline): MNHEY, SMNVEV (reference sequence). CDR3 coding DNA: TGTGCCAGTGAAAGGGGCCCGAACACTGAAGCTTTCTTT. Protein sequence: CASERGPNTEAFF.

The chain couples TRBV7-9 to TRBJ2-5; D may be TRBD1 (6 bases). Germline CDR1 and CDR2: SEHNR and FQNEAQ (reference sequence). The CDR3 spans 13 residues. The chain's CDR3 is CAAPGGTEETQYF. The DNA of the CDR3 is TGTGCGGCACCTGGGGGCACGGAAGAGACCCAGTACTTC.

This clonotype was seen a few times. This sequence joins TRBV6-2 or TRBV6-3 and TRBJ1-5; D gene ambiguous. V lost 6 bases to trimming and J lost 2 bases, with 11 bases between them. Looked up from germline, CDR1 is MNHEY and CDR2 is SVGEGT. The CDR3 spans 14 residues. The CDR3, as DNA: TGTGCCAGCAGCCGGGGAGATGGCAATCAGCCCCAGCATTTT. It translates to CASSRGDGNQPQHF.

In its sample, this clonotype was seen once. This sequence joins TRBV6-1 and TRBJ1-5, with 7 positions matching TRBD1. V was pared by 7 bases and J by 4 bases, with 10 bases of the junction left unmatched. CDR3 length: 15 amino acids. Germline V lookup: CDR1 MNHNS, CDR2 SASEGT. CDR3 protein: CASKTLQGTNQPQHF. The CDR3 nucleotides are TGTGCCAGCAAAACCCTACAGGGGACTAATCAGCCCCAGCATTTT.